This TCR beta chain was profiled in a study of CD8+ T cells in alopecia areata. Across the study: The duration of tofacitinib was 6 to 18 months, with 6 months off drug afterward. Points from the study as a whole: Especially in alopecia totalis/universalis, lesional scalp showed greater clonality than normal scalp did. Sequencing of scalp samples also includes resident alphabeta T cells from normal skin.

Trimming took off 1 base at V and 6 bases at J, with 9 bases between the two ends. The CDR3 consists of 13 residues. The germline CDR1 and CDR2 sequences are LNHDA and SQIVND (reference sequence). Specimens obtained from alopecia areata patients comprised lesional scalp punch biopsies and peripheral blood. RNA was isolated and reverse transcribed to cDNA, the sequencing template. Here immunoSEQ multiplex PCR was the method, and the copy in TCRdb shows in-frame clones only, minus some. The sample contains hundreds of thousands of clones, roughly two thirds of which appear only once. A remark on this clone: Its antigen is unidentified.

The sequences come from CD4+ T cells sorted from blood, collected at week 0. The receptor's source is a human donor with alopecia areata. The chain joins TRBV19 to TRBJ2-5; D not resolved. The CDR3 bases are TGTGCCAGTAGTATAGTTGGATGGAAGACCCAGTACTTC. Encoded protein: CASSIVGWKTQYF.